This T cell receptor beta chain was retrieved from a study of T cells expressing NK-cell markers. Study overall: Beta-chain profiling covered CD3+CD56+NKG2C+, CD3+CD56+NKG2C- and CD3+CD56-NKG2C+ sorted subsets.

TCRdb reprocessed the 5' RACE reads, keeping one entry per CDR3 protein, no DNA. Its table lists about 460,000 distinct CDR3 sequences. The CDR3 covers 12 residues. Germline CDR1 and CDR2: SQVTM and ANQGSEA. The chain combines TRBV29-1 with TRBJ2-2. The clonotype originates from a woman aged 45 to 65 in good health. The sample comprised blood T cells: a sorted CD56 or NKG2C T cell subset, CD4+ or CD8+ T cells, or bulk PBMC T cells (not recorded which). The CDR3 protein is CSSIVHSGELFF.